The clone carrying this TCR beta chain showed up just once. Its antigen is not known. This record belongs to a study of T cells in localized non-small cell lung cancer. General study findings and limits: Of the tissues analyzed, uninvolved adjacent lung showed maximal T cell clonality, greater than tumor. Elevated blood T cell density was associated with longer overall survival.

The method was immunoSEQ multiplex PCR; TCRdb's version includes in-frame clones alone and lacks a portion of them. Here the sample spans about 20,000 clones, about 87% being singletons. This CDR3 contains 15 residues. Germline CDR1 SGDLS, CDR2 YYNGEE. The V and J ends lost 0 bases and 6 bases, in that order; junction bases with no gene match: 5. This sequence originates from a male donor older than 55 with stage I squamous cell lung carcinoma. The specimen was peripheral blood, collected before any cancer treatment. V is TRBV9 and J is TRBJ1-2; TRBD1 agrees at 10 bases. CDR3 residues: CASSVVGQGVDGYTF. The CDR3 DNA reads TGTGCCAGCAGCGTAGTCGGACAGGGGGTGGATGGCTACACCTTC.